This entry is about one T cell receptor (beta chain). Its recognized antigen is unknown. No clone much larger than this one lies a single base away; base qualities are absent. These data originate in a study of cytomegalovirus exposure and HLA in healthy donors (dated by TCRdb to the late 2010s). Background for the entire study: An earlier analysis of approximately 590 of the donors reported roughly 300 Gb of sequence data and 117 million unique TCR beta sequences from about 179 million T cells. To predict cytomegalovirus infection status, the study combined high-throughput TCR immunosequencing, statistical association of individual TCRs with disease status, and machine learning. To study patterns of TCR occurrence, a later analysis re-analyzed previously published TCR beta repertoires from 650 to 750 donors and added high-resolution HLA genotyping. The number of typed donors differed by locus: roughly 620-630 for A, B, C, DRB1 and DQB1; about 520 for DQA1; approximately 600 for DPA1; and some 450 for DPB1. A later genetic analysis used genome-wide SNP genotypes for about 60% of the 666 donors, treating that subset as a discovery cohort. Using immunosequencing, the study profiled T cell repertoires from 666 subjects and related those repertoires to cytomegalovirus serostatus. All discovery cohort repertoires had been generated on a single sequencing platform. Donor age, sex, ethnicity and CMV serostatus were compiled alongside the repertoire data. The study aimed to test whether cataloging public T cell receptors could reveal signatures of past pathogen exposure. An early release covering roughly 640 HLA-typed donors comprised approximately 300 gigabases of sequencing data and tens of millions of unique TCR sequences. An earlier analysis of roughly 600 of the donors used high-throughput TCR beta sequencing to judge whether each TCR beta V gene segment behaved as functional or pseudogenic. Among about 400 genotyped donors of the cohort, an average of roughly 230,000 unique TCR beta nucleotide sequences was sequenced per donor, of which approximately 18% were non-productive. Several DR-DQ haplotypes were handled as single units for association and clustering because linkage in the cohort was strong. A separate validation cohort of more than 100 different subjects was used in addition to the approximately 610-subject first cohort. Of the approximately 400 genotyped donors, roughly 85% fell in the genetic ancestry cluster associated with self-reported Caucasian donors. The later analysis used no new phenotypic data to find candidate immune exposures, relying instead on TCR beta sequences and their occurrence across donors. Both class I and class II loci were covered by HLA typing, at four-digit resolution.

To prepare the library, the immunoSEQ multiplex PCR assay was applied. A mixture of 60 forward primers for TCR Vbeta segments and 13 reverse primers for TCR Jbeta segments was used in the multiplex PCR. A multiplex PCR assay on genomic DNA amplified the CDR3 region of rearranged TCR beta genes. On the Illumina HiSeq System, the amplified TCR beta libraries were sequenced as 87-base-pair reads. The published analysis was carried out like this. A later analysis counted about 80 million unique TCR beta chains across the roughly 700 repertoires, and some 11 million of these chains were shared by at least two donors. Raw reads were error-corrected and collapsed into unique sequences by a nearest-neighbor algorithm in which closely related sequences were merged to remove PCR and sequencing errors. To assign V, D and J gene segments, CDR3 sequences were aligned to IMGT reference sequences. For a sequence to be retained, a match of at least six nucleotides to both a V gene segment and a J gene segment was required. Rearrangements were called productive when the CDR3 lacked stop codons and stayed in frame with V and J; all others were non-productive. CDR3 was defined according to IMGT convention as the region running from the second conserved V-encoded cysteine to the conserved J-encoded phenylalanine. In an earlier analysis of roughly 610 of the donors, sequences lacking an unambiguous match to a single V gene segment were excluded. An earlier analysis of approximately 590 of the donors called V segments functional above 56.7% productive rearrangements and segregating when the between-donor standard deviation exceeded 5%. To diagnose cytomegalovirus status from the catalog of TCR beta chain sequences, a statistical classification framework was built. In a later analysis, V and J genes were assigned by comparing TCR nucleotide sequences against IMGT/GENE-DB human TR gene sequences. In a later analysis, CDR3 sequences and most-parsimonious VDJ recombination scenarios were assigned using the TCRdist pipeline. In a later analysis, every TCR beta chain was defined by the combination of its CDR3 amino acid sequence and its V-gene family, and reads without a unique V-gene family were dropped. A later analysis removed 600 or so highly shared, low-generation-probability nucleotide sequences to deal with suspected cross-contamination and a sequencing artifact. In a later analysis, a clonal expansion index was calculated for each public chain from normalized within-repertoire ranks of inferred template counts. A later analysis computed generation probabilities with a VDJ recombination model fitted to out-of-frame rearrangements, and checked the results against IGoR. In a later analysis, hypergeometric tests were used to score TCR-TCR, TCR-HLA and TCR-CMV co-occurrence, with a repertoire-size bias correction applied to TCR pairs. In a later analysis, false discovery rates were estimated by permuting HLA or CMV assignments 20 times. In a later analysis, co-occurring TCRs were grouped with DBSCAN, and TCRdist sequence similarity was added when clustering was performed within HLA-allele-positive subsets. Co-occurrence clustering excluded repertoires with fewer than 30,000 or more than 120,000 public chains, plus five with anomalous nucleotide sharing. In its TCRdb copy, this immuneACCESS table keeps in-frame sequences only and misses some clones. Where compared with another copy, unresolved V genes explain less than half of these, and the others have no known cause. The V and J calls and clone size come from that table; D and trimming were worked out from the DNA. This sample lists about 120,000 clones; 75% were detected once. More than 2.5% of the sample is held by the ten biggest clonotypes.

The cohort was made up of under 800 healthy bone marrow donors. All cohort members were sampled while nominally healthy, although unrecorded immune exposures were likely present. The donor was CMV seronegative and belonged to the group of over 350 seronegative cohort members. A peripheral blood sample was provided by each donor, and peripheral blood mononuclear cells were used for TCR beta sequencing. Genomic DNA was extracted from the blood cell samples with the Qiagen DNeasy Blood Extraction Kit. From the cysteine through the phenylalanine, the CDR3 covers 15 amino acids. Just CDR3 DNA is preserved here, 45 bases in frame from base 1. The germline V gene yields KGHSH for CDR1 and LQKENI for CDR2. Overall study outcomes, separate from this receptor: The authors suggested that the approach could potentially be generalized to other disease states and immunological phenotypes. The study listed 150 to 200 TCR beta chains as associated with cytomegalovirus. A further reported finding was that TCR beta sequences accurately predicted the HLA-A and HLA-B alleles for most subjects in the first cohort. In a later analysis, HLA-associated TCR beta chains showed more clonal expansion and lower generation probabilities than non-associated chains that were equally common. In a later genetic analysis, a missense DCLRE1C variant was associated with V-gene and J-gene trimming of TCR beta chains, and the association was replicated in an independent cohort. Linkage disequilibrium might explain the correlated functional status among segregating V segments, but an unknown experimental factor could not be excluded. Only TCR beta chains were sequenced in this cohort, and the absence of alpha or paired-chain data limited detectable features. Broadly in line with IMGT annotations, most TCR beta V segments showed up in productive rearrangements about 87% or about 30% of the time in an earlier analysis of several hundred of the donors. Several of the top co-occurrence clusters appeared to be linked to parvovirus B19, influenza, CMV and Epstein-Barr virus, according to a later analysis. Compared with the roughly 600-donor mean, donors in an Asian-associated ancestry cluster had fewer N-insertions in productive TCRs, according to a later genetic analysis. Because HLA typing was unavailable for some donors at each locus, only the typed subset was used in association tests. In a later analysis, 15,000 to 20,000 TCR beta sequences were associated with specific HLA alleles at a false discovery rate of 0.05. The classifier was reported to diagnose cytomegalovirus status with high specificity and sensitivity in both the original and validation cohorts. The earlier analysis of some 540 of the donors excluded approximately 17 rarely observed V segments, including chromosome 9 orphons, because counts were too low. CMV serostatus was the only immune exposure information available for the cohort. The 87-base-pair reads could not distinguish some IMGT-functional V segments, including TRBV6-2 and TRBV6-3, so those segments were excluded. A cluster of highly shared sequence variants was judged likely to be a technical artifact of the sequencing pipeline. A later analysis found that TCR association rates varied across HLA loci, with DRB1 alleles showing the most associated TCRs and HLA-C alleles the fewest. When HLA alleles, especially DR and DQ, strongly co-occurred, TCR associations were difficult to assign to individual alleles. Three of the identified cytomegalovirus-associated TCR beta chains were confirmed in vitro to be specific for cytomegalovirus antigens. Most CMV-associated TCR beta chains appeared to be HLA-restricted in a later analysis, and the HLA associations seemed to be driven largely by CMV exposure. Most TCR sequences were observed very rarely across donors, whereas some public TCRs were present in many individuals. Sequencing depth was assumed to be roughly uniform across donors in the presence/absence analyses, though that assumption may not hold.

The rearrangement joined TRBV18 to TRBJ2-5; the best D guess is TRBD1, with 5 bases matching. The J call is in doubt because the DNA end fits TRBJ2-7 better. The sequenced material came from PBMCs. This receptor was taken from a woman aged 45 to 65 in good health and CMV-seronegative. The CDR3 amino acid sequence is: CASSPQGGVSYEQYF. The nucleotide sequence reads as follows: TGTGCCAGCTCACCGCAGGGCGGAGTCTCCTACGAGCAGTACTTC.